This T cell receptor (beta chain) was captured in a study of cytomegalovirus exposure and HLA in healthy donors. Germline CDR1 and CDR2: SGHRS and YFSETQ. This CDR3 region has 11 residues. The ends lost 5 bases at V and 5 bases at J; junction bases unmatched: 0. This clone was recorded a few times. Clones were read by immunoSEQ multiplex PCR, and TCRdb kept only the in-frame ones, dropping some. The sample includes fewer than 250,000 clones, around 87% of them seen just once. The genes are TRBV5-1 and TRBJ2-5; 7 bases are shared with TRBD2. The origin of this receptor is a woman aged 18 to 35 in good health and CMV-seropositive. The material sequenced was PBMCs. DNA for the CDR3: TGCGCCAGCAGGGGAGGGGAGACCCAGTACTTC. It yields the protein CASRGGETQYF.